Described below is a single T cell receptor beta chain sequence and its context. The sample is drawn from a study of T cells expressing NK-cell markers. For each CDR3 protein, TCRdb gives one entry from its re-call of the 5' RACE reads, without DNA. This sample's clone table lists about 180,000 distinct CDR3 sequences. CDR1 is DFQATT and CDR2 is SNEGSKA in the germline V gene (reference sequence). This CDR3 contains 15 residues. The rearrangement uses TRBV20-1 and TRBJ2-5; checking the TCRdb D call of TRBD2 is not possible without DNA. This sequence was found in a woman aged 18 to 75 in good health. Material for sequencing was blood T cells: a sorted CD56 or NKG2C T cell subset, CD4+ or CD8+ T cells, or bulk PBMC T cells (not recorded which). The CDR3 spells CSAKRTSGSRETQYF.